This T cell receptor beta chain is from a study of shared clonotypes between healthy human individuals. Study results and limitations: The sharing of about 5% of naive CD4 clonotypes was seen across several donors.

This clone was seen only a few times. The antigen is undetermined. V was shortened by 6 bases and J by 9 bases, with 15 bases between the two germline ends. The CDR3 length is 12 residues. CDR1 is MDHEN and CDR2 is SYDVKM in the germline V gene. Libraries were prepared by immunoSEQ multiplex PCR; TCRdb keeps only in-frame clonotypes and omits some of them. The data contain 90,000 to 120,000 clones, around 68% of them singletons. The V and J genes are TRBV28 and TRBJ2-7, with D hard to call. Sample: memory CD8+ T cells sorted from blood. Subset indicated: CD45RO+ cells pooled with CCR7-negative TemRA cells. This sequence was found in a woman in her thirties in good health. CDR3 region: CASSPTGQRQYF. CDR3 coding DNA: TGTGCCAGCAGCCCCACGGGTCAAAGGCAGTACTTC.